This passage covers 15 T cell receptor beta chains from one sample sequenced in a study of spatial heterogeneity in lung cancer. TCRdb re-called the 5' RACE reads through MiXCR, storing one row per CDR3 protein. The top ten clones hold about two fifths of a sample with tens of thousands of distinct CDR3 sequences, roughly 12% of them seen once. As to time point: sample taken at primary tumor resection. The sequences come from PBMCs, collected at surgery. Receptor source: a male donor with early-stage non-small cell lung cancer.

This clonotype was observed a handful of times. The chain couples TRBV5-1 to TRBJ2-2, with TRBD2 matching 12 bases. The germline gives CDR1 SGHRS, CDR2 YFSETQ. The CDR3 spans 18 residues. V trimming: 3 bases; J trimming: 1 base; junction bases outside the gene matches: 7. CDR3 amino acids: CASSSRTSGTLNTGELFF. In DNA form, the CDR3 reads TGCGCCAGCAGCTCGCGGACTAGCGGGACCCTGAACACCGGGGAGCTGTTTTTT.

This clonotype is classed as medium-sized. The chain recombines TRBV30 with TRBJ1-2, with TRBD1 as a possible D gene (5 bases). In germline, CDR1 is GTSNPN, CDR2 SVGIG (reference sequence). The CDR3 sequence is 13 residues long. Trimming cost V 8 bases and J 4 bases, with 17 bases left between them. The CDR3 loop reads CAGEGKGSYGYTF. DNA for the CDR3: TGTGCCGGGGAGGGGAAGGGCAGCTATGGCTACACCTTC.

This rearrangement joins TRBV3-1 to TRBJ2-7, with 9 positions matching TRBD2. CDR1 and CDR2 (germline): LGHDT, YNNKEL (reference sequence). V was pared by 4 bases and J by 6 bases, with 7 bases of the junction left unmatched. The CDR3 length is 14 residues. CDR3 loop: CASSPGTSRTEQYF. Written as DNA, the CDR3 is TGTGCCAGCAGCCCCGGGACTAGCCGGACCGAGCAGTACTTC.

Only a few counts were recorded for this clonotype. As DNA, the CDR3 is TGCGCCAGCAGCCATTACGTTTCTGATACCGGGGAGCTGTTTTTT. The encoded protein is CASSHYVSDTGELFF. The chain couples TRBV4-1 to TRBJ2-2; D ambiguous. CDR1 and CDR2 (germline): MGHRA, YSYEKL. Trimming shortened V by 3 bases and J by 5 bases, and 13 bases separated the two germline ends. This CDR3 contains 15 residues.

The genes are TRBV6-2 or TRBV6-3 and TRBJ1-2; no clear D. This CDR3 has 12 amino acids. Germline CDR1 reads MNHEY; CDR2 reads SVGEGT. V shed 5 bases and J shed 8 bases, with 12 bases lying between them. CDR3 coding DNA: TGTGCCAGCAGTCGACCCGAATGGGGCTACACCTTC. Translating it yields CASSRPEWGYTF.

The genes are TRBV4-3 and TRBJ2-7, with no clear D. CDR3 length equals 15 residues. V lost 0 bases, J lost 3 bases, and 12 bases lay in between. Per the germline V gene, CDR1 is LGHNA and CDR2 is YSLEER. In DNA, the CDR3 is TGCGCCAGCAGCCAAGACGGCAGTCCTTACTACGAGCAGTACTTC. Its protein is CASSQDGSPYYEQYF.

This clonotype was picked up many times. The chain uses TRBV7-9 and TRBJ1-5; 10 nucleotides line up with TRBD1. This CDR3 is built from 15 residues. After removal of 5 bases from V and 4 bases from J, the junction contained 5 bases not matched to a gene. Germline V CDR1 and CDR2: SEHNR, FQNEAQ (reference sequence). CDR3 nucleotide sequence: TGTGCCAGCAGCCAGGGACAGGGGCGGAATCAGCCCCAGCATTTT. Translation: CASSQGQGRNQPQHF.

There are a few counts of this clonotype. This chain links TRBV6-2 or TRBV6-3 with TRBJ1-1, with D tentatively TRBD1 (6 bases). The CDR3 is 14 residues long. Germline lookup yields CDR1 MNHEY and CDR2 SVGEGT. Between the trimmed V and J ends, which lost 4 bases and 1 base, there was a span of 10 bases. This chain's CDR3 is CASSSSGANTEAFF. In DNA, the CDR3 is TGTGCCAGCAGTTCCTCGGGGGCGAACACTGAAGCTTTCTTT.

This clonotype was seen a few times. The gene calls are TRBV18 and TRBJ1-1; 9 bases align to TRBD1. J lost 0 bases, V lost 3 bases, and 5 bases had no gene match. The CDR3 runs to 16 residues. Per germline, CDR1 KGHSH and CDR2 LQKENI. The CDR3 reads CASSPLGTGLNTEAFF. The CDR3 DNA reads TGTGCCAGCTCACCGTTGGGGACAGGGTTGAACACTGAAGCTTTCTTT.

The chain joins TRBV3-1 to TRBJ1-1, with 10 bases fitting TRBD1. Unmatched junction bases numbered 6, after V lost 3 bases and J lost 2 bases. The CDR3 is 16 residues long. Germline V gene data show CDR1 as LGHDT and CDR2 as YNNKEL (reference sequence). The CDR3 sequence is CASSHHGTGVNTEAFF. CDR3 nucleotides: TGTGCCAGCAGCCACCATGGGACAGGGGTAAACACTGAAGCTTTCTTT.

This clonotype appeared a few times. CDR3 nucleotide sequence: TGCAGTGTTTTTTCGCCGCTCGCCAAAAACATTCAGTACTTC. It yields the protein CSVFSPLAKNIQYF. This sequence joins TRBV20-1 and TRBJ2-4; D remains unclear. Trimming took off 7 bases at V and 1 base at J, with 14 bases between the two ends. The CDR3 consists of 14 residues. Germline V gives CDR1 DFQATT, CDR2 SNEGSKA (reference sequence).

This clonotype occurred many times. The gene calls are TRBV28 and TRBJ1-2; D might be TRBD1 (5 bases). The CDR3 runs to 14 residues. Germline loops: CDR1 MDHEN, CDR2 SYDVKM. Trimming left V 5 bases short and J 3 bases short, with 13 bases between. The CDR3 loop reads CASSILVQDYGYTF. The CDR3 coding sequence is TGTGCCAGCAGTATCCTCGTACAGGACTATGGCTACACCTTC.

The rearrangement links TRBV6-6 to TRBJ1-5; 7 nucleotides match TRBD1. V gave up 7 bases and J gave up 3 bases; unmatched junction bases: 3. CDR3 length: 13 residues. From germline, CDR1 is MNHNY and CDR2 SVGAGI (reference sequence). The CDR3: CASTGTDNQPQHF. CDR3 DNA sequence: TGTGCCAGCACCGGGACAGACAATCAGCCCCAGCATTTT.

The chain recombines TRBV6-6 with TRBJ2-6; D is ambiguous. Germline V lookup: CDR1 MNHNY, CDR2 SVGAGI (reference sequence). The CDR3 length is 14 residues. Trimming took 5 bases from V and 9 from J, leaving 14 bases between them. The CDR3 protein is CASSPAYSFNVLTF. The CDR3 region has the DNA TGTGCCAGCAGTCCTGCATACTCCTTCAACGTCCTGACTTTC.

Only a few counts were recorded for this clonotype. In DNA, the CDR3 is TGTGCCAGCAGCCAAGGGCAGTCGGAGACCCAGTACTTC. It yields the protein CASSQGQSETQYF. The chain links TRBV4-2 to TRBJ2-5; D is unclear. There are 13 residues in the CDR3. Germline V CDR1 and CDR2: LGHNA, YNFKEQ. The V end lost 1 base, the J end lost 5 bases, and 8 bases lay between the germline ends.